The 18 T cell receptor beta chains given below trace back to one sample, sequenced in a study of beta chain features in type 1 diabetes (dated by TCRdb to between 2017 and 2018). Library preparation used the immunoSEQ multiplex PCR assay. All of the isolated RNA was reverse transcribed with the High Capacity cDNA Reverse Transcription Kit, so expressed TCRB transcripts were sequenced. TCRdb limited this immuneACCESS table to in-frame rearrangements with V and J called. A share of clones is missing; checked studies link under half to unresolved V genes, and the rest is unexplained. This sample holds some 410,000 clones; around 10% were observed only once. The top ten clonotypes cover 0.035% to 0.05% of the sample. Sequenced: naive CD4+ T cells from blood. This sample's cell subset or site label indicates: true naive CD4+ T cells. These receptors were obtained from a woman aged 18-30 years in good health.

This chain uses TRBV2 with TRBJ2-3, with D uncertain. Germline V gene data show CDR1 as SNHLY and CDR2 as FYNNEI. Trimming stripped 7 bases from V and 4 bases from J, with 9 bases between. The CDR3 is 12 amino acids. The CDR3: CASTRGADTQYF. CDR3 nucleotides: TGTGCCAGCACTCGCGGTGCAGATACGCAGTATTTT.

A few counts support this clone. The chain joins TRBV7-9 to TRBJ2-1; a possible D gene is TRBD2 (6 bases). V was shortened by 5 bases and J by 9 bases, with 17 bases between the two germline ends. This CDR3 region has 14 residues. Germline CDR1 is SEHNR and CDR2 is FQNEAQ (reference sequence). CDR3 protein: CASSVRPQEGEQFF. The CDR3 DNA sequence: TGTGCCAGCAGCGTAAGGCCACAGGAGGGTGAGCAGTTCTTC.

In this sample, this clone turned up a few times. The genes are TRBV7-9 and TRBJ1-2; D might be TRBD1 (5 bases). This CDR3 region has 14 residues. The germline V gene has CDR1 SEHNR and CDR2 FQNEAQ (reference sequence). The V and J ends lost 2 bases and 4 bases respectively, with 11 bases between them. CDR3: CASSLSQGGYGYTF. The CDR3, as DNA: TGTGCCAGCAGCTTATCCCAGGGAGGCTATGGCTACACCTTC.

This clone turned up a few times. The rearrangement links TRBV7-9 to TRBJ1-2; perhaps TRBD1 as D (5 bases). The V gene lost 4 bases and the J gene lost 0 bases, with 12 bases spanning the gap. Germline CDR1 is SEHNR and CDR2 is FQNEAQ (reference sequence). The CDR3 consists of 15 residues. As DNA, the CDR3 is TGTGCCAGCAGCTCATGGGACCGCACTAACTATGGCTACACCTTC. Protein sequence: CASSSWDRTNYGYTF.

This chain links TRBV7-6 with TRBJ2-5; maybe TRBD1 (6 bases). Deletions cut 1 base from V and 4 bases from J, with 16 bases between. Germline assignment: CDR1 SGHVS and CDR2 FNYEAQ. The CDR3 runs 16 residues. CDR3 protein: CASSLVLGAAVETQYF. The CDR3 coding sequence is TGTGCCAGCAGCTTAGTTTTGGGGGCTGCGGTAGAGACCCAGTACTTC.

As to this clone: Other DNA sequences of this sample code for an identical CDR3. This chain joins TRBV7-2 and TRBJ2-7; D call uncertain. Germline values: CDR1 SGHTA, CDR2 FQGNSA. V lost 0 bases and J lost 4, with 7 bases in between. The CDR3 consists of 13 residues. CDR3 sequence: CASSLAASYEQYF. DNA of the CDR3: TGTGCCAGCAGCTTAGCGGCCTCATACGAGCAGTACTTC.

This clone came up a few times. The chain uses TRBV4-1 and TRBJ2-1; 13 nucleotides match TRBD2. This CDR3 comprises 18 residues. Germline V gene lookup returns CDR1 MGHRA and CDR2 YSYEKL. V was clipped by 4 bases and J by 9 bases; unmatched bases: 15. CDR3: CASSRTGAGTSGIGEQFF. CDR3 sequence (DNA): TGCGCCAGCAGCCGTACCGGGGCCGGGACTAGCGGGATCGGTGAGCAGTTCTTC.

Only a few counts were recorded for this clone. The genes are TRBV7-2 and TRBJ2-3; D is uncertain. Germline loops: CDR1 SGHTA, CDR2 FQGNSA. V lost 3 bases to trimming and J lost 5 bases, with 9 bases between them. The CDR3 length is 13 residues. CDR3 DNA sequence: TGTGCCAGCAGCTTGGACGAAAGAGATACGCAGTATTTT. As protein: CASSLDERDTQYF.

This clone occurred a few times. The chain is built from TRBV10-3 and TRBJ2-5, with 8 bases identical to TRBD1. The CDR3 totals 13 residues. The ends lost 6 bases at V and 3 bases at J; junction bases unmatched: 3. Germline V gene sequence: CDR1 ENHRY, CDR2 SYGVKD. The CDR3 nucleotides read TGTGCCATCAGCTTGACAGGGGAAGAGACCCAGTACTTC. Translated: CAISLTGEETQYF.

This clone was picked up a small number of times. The chain has TRBV28 and TRBJ1-5, with D tentatively TRBD1 (6 bases). The germline V gene has CDR1 MDHEN and CDR2 SYDVKM. V was shortened by 1 base and J by 7 bases, with 14 bases between the two germline ends. This CDR3 region has 15 residues. CDR3 in amino acids: CASSLSPQGIQPQHF. Here the CDR3 DNA reads TGTGCCAGCAGTTTATCCCCCCAGGGGATACAGCCCCAGCATTTT.

This clone has more than one count but fewer than ten. The gene calls are TRBV10-3 and TRBJ1-5, with D possibly being TRBD1 (6 bases). The CDR3 has 14 residues. In germline, CDR1 is ENHRY, CDR2 SYGVKD. Trimming cost V 6 bases and J 0 bases, with 9 bases left between them. CDR3 DNA sequence: TGTGCCATCAGGCCACAGGGTAGCAATCAGCCCCAGCATTTT. Translated: CAIRPQGSNQPQHF.

A few counts support this clone. The gene calls are TRBV7-2 and TRBJ1-1; no definite D call. The CDR3 is 14 amino acids. Per germline, CDR1 SGHTA and CDR2 FQGNSA. Trimming took 5 bases from V and 0 from J, leaving 10 bases between them. CDR3 residues: CASSLQVLNTEAFF. Written as DNA, the CDR3 is TGTGCCAGCAGCCTGCAGGTTCTGAACACTGAAGCTTTCTTT.

Ten or more counts support this clone. The genes are TRBV30 and TRBJ2-7, with D uncertain. With 2 bases removed from V and 3 bases from J, the gap between germline ends came to 11 bases. The CDR3 extends over 13 amino acids. Germline CDR1 GTSNPN, CDR2 SVGIG (reference sequence). This CDR3 reads CAWSKEGHYEQYF. The CDR3 region has the DNA TGTGCCTGGAGTAAGGAAGGGCACTACGAGCAGTACTTC. The variable domain in full, with the rest retrieved from reference TRBV30 and TRBJ2-7, is SQTIHQWPATLVQPVGSPLSLECTVEGTSNPNLYWYRQAAGRGLQLLFYSVGIGQISSEVPQNLSASRPQDRQFILSSKKLLLSDSGFYLCAWSKEGHYEQYFGPGTRLTVT.

This clone was observed a handful of times. The rearrangement links TRBV15 to TRBJ1-1; D remains unclear. V was trimmed by 1 base and J by 0 bases, leaving 9 bases between them. Germline-derived CDR1 and CDR2 are LNHNV and YYDKDF (reference sequence). This CDR3 spans 15 amino acids. CDR3 sequence (DNA): TGTGCCACCAGCAGAGGGGAGGGCATGAACACTGAAGCTTTCTTT. It translates to CATSRGEGMNTEAFF.

The chain's CDR3 is CASSSLGGEAFF. CDR3 in DNA: TGTGCCAGCAGCTCCTTAGGGGGTGAAGCTTTCTTT. The chain couples TRBV7-9 to TRBJ1-1; D is possibly TRBD1 (6 bases). V lost 4 bases and J 7 bases, leaving 10 bases between the germline ends. Germline V CDR1 and CDR2: SEHNR, FQNEAQ (reference sequence). The CDR3 covers 12 residues.

This clone was seen only a few times. J is TRBJ2-7 and V is TRBV5-1; the D gene is possibly TRBD1 (6 bases). Germline assignment: CDR1 SGHRS and CDR2 YFSETQ. This CDR3 comprises 13 residues. V shed 0 bases and J shed 9 bases, with 13 bases lying between them. The chain's CDR3 is CASSLVGQTGQYF. The CDR3 bases are TGCGCCAGCAGCTTGGTAGGACAGACTGGGCAGTACTTC. The variable domain in full, completed from reference TRBV5-1 and TRBJ2-7, reads KAGVTQTPRYLIKTRGQQVTLSCSPISGHRSVSWYQQTPGQGLQFLFEYFSETQRNKGNFPGRFSGRQFSNSRSEMNVSTLELGDSALYLCASSLVGQTGQYFGPGTRLTVT.

This clone was seen a handful of times. The CDR3, as DNA: TGCAGCGCCCTTGGGGAGGGGGTTGGAAAACTGTTTTTT. Amino acid sequence: CSALGEGVGKLFF. The chain employs TRBV29-1 and TRBJ1-4, with D perhaps matching TRBD1 (6 bases). V dropped 7 bases and J dropped 10 bases, with 19 bases sitting between them. This CDR3 region has 13 residues. Germline V lookup: CDR1 SQVTM, CDR2 ANQGSEA.

In regard to this clone: The sample holds other DNA sequences that translate to the same CDR3. The rearrangement joins TRBV2 to TRBJ2-2, with D hard to call. The V gene lost 6 bases and the J gene lost 5 bases, with 4 bases spanning the gap. The CDR3 extends over 11 amino acids. The germline gives CDR1 SNHLY, CDR2 FYNNEI. CDR3 coding DNA: TGTGCCAGCAGGAATACCGGGGAGCTGTTTTTT. This sequence encodes CASRNTGELFF.